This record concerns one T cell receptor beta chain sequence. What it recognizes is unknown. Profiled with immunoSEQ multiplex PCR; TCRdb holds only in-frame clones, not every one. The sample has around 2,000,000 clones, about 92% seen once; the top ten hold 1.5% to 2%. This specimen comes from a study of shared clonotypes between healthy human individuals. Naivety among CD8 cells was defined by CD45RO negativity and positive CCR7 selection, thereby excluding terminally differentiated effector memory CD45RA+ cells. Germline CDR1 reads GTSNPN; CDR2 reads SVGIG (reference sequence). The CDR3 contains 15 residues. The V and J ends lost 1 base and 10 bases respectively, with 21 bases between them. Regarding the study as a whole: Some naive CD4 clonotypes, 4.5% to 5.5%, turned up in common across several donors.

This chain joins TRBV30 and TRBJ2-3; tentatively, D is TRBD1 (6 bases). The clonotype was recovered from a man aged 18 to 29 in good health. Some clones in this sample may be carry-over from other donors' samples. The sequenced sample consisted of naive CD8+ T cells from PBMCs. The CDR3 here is CAWSGDTDRPAAQYF. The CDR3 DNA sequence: TGTGCCTGGAGTGGGGACACTGACCGGCCGGCAGCGCAGTATTTT.